This T cell receptor beta chain is drawn from a study of radiotherapy plus CTLA-4 blockade in lung cancer. Study context: Of all patients, over 15% responded objectively and 25% to 40% showed disease control.

Germline CDR1 reads MNHNY; CDR2 reads SVGAGI (reference sequence). The CDR3 has 11 residues. The V gene lost 6 bases and the J gene lost 8 bases, with 7 bases spanning the gap. Profiling relied on immunoSEQ multiplex PCR, and the TCRdb table lists in-frame clones only, not all of them. The table shows around 70,000 clones, with approximately 83% occurring only once. The chain joins TRBV6-6 to TRBJ2-2, with no clear D. The sequences come from peripheral blood, collected from a patient treated with radiotherapy plus ipilimumab. This clonotype was sampled from a human donor with non-small cell lung cancer who had a partial response to radiotherapy plus ipilimumab. The CDR3 bases are TGTGCCAGCAGCTCCACAGGGGAGCTGTTTTTT. Protein sequence: CASSSTGELFF.